What follows are 8 T cell receptor beta chains derived from one specimen sequenced in a study of blood T cell repertoires in COVID-19. Measured with immunoSEQ multiplex PCR; TCRdb has only the in-frame clones, and not every one. In the table there are around 200,000 clones, roughly nine tenths of which are singletons. Source material: peripheral blood. These receptors were obtained from a man between 65 and 79 years old with acute or convalescent COVID-19.

J is TRBJ1-2 and V is TRBV5-5; D is unclear. Germline CDR1 and CDR2: SGHKS and YYEKEE (reference sequence). The CDR3 sequence is 14 residues long. Trimming removed 5 bases from V and 0 bases from J, with 11 bases in between. CDR3 in DNA: TGTGCCAGCAGGGTGACACTAGCTAACTATGGCTACACCTTC. This codes for CASRVTLANYGYTF.

V is TRBV10-3 and J is TRBJ1-2; a possible D gene is TRBD1 (5 bases). The V gene's germline CDR1 is ENHRY and CDR2 SYGVKD. V lost 3 bases, J lost 8 bases, and 13 bases lay in between. CDR3 length equals 13 residues. CDR3 bases: TGTGCCATCAGTGATACAGGAGTAACAGGCTACACCTTC. It codes for CAISDTGVTGYTF.

The chain uses TRBV7-8 and TRBJ2-1, with TRBD2 identical over 7 bases. V lost 1 base, J lost 0 bases, and 6 bases stayed unmatched. The CDR3 has 17 residues. Germline V gene sequence: CDR1 SGHVS, CDR2 FQNEAQ. CDR3 bases: TGTGCCAGCAGCTTAGGGGTGGGAGGGCCCTCCTACAATGAGCAGTTCTTC. Translation: CASSLGVGGPSYNEQFF.

V and J are TRBV11-3 and TRBJ2-2; 9 nucleotides agree with TRBD1. Trimming cost V 6 bases and J 5 bases; bases outside gene matches: 7. Germline V gene lookup returns CDR1 SGHNT and CDR2 YENEEA. The CDR3 consists of 15 residues. The CDR3 region is CASSTGGASTGELFF. The CDR3 region has the DNA TGTGCCAGCAGTACAGGGGGCGCTTCGACCGGGGAGCTGTTTTTT.

The V gene is TRBV21-1, the J gene TRBJ2-1; no DNA check was done on the table's D call, TRBD1. TRBV21-1 constitutes a pseudogene. This CDR3 is 17 amino acids long. In DNA, the CDR3 is TGTGCCAGCAGCCCCTCCCCCCCCGGACACCTGTACAATGAGCAGTTCTTC. Translated, it gives CASSPSPPGHLYNEQFF.

The chain carries TRBV27 and TRBJ2-3; 9 bases align to TRBD1. The CDR3 length is 16 residues. Germline V CDR1 and CDR2: MNHEY, SMNVEV (reference sequence). The trim removed 4 bases at V and 1 base at J, leaving 6 bases unmatched. CDR3 coding DNA: TGTGCCAGCAGTTCCAACAGGGGGCTGGGCACAGATACGCAGTATTTT. Encoded protein: CASSSNRGLGTDTQYF.

J is TRBJ1-5 and V is TRBV19; TRBD1 is a possible D gene (5 bases). Trimming took off 6 bases at V and 3 bases at J, with 12 bases between the two ends. The CDR3 extends over 14 amino acids. The germline CDR1 and CDR2 sequences are LNHDA and SQIVND (reference sequence). The chain's CDR3 is CASRTWDYNQPQHF. The CDR3 DNA follows: TGTGCCAGTAGGACCTGGGACTACAATCAGCCCCAGCATTTT. Looking up the rest from reference TRBV19 and TRBJ1-5 gives the full variable domain: DGGITQSPKYLFRKEGQNVTLSCEQNLNHDAMYWYRQDPGQGLRLIYYSQIVNDFQKGDIAEGYSVSREKKESFPLTVTSAQKNPTAFYLCASRTWDYNQPQHFGDGTRLSIL.

The V and J genes are TRBV7-3 and TRBJ2-3, with 13 bases fitting TRBD2. The CDR3 extends over 16 amino acids. Germline lookup yields CDR1 SGHTA and CDR2 FQGTGA. The V and J ends lost 5 bases and 4 bases, in that order; junction bases with no gene match: 6. The chain's CDR3 is CASSKSTSGGPDTQYF. The CDR3 nucleotides read TGTGCCAGCAGCAAGTCGACTAGCGGGGGGCCAGATACGCAGTATTTT.